This T cell receptor (beta chain) emerged from a study of beta chain features in type 1 diabetes. Looking at the study overall: Across all samples, over 85 million sorted cells were examined. General observations from the study: Type 1 diabetes patients had moderately but significantly shorter TCRB CDR3s in all four CD4+ subsets. With patients and controls alike, PCR might favor shorter templates to an equal degree. Resolution of whether HLA type affects TCRB rearrangement was not achieved here.

Looked up from germline, CDR1 is GTSNPN and CDR2 is SVGIG (reference sequence). Trimming removed 0 bases at V and 7 bases at J, with 13 bases between. The CDR3 is 13 residues long. The whole isolated RNA underwent reverse transcription, so sequencing captured expressed TCRB transcripts. Measured with immunoSEQ multiplex PCR; TCRdb has only the in-frame clones, and not every one. The sample has over 150,000 clones; about 7.9% are singletons. This clone has more than one count but fewer than ten. The antigen is unknown. This receptor was taken from a man aged 18 to 29 with type 1 diabetes. This chain uses TRBV30 with TRBJ2-7; tentative D call: TRBD2 (5 bases). The sequenced material came from central memory CD4+ T cells from blood. The CDR3 nucleotides read TGTGCCTGGAGTGTAGAATCGGGAAGAGAGCAGTACTTC. Its translation: CAWSVESGREQYF.